These 9 T cell receptor beta chains were all obtained from the same sample, sequenced in a study of post-analysis software for immune sequencing data. Study-level findings and limits: Elevated frequency relative to controls characterized several TRBV segments in patients, TRBV5-6, TRBV5-1 and TRBV20-1 among them.

The TCR beta cDNA libraries contained unique molecular identifiers. TCRdb reprocessed the PCR reads via MiXCR and lists one record per CDR3 protein. The table has some 690,000 distinct CDR3 sequences, roughly 29% seen once. Their cognate antigens are unknown. The sample comprised blood. The receptors were sampled from a girl between 5 and 17 years old with multiple sclerosis.

The chain employs TRBV12-3 or TRBV12-4 and TRBJ2-1, with TRBD2 matching over 11 bases. The junction had 9 bases not matched to a gene; V was cut back by 5 bases and J by 9 bases. The CDR3 runs to 15 residues. This chain's CDR3 is CASSPIAGGRSEQFF. CDR3 bases: TGTGCCAGCAGTCCTATAGCGGGGGGGCGTAGTGAGCAGTTCTTC.

The chain is built from TRBV12-3 or TRBV12-4 and TRBJ2-3; 11 nucleotides match TRBD1. J was trimmed by 3 bases and V by 6 bases; bases with no gene match: 2. This CDR3 contains 14 residues. The CDR3 nucleotides read TGTGCCAGCAGGGACAGGGGGCAAACAGATACGCAGTATTTT. Encoded protein: CASRDRGQTDTQYF.

This chain links TRBV7-8 with TRBJ2-1; 9 positions match TRBD2. CDR3 length equals 17 residues. CDR1 is SGHVS and CDR2 is FQNEAQ in the germline V gene. Unmatched junction bases numbered 8, after V lost 5 bases and J lost 0 bases. CDR3 protein: CASSNPTSGSSYNEQFF. The CDR3 DNA reads as TGTGCCAGCAGCAATCCGACTAGCGGAAGCTCCTACAATGAGCAGTTCTTC.

This clonotype appeared a single time. The chain couples TRBV29-1 to TRBJ2-7; unclear D gene. Deletions cut 1 base from V and 0 bases from J, with 10 bases between. The CDR3 sequence is 14 residues long. From germline, CDR1 is SQVTM and CDR2 ANQGSEA. The CDR3 nucleotides are TGCAGCGTTGAAGGGTATAGGGACTCCTACGAGCAGTACTTC. This encodes CSVEGYRDSYEQYF.

The CDR3 sequence is CASSHTGPGYTEAFF. In nucleotides, the CDR3 is TGTGCCAGCAGCCACACCGGGCCGGGATACACTGAAGCTTTCTTT. The rearrangement joins TRBV3-1 to TRBJ1-1; D gene ambiguous. The CDR3 is made up of 15 amino acids. The germline gives CDR1 LGHDT, CDR2 YNNKEL (reference sequence). V lost 3 bases, J lost 3 bases, and 14 bases lay in between. Variable domain in full (rest from reference TRBV3-1 and TRBJ1-1): DTAVSQTPKYLVTQMGNDKSIKCEQNLGHDTMYWYKQDSKKFLKIMFSYNNKELIINETVPNRFSPKSPDKAHLNLHINSLELGDSAVYFCASSHTGPGYTEAFFGQGTRLTVV.

The V and J genes are TRBV20-1 and TRBJ2-3, with a weak D call TRBD1 (7 bases). CDR1 is DFQATT and CDR2 is SNEGSKA in the germline V gene (reference sequence). The CDR3 covers 15 residues. The V and J ends lost 0 bases and 5 bases respectively, with 15 bases between them. The CDR3 loop is CSAREEGARRDTQYF. CDR3 nucleotides: TGCAGTGCTAGAGAGGAGGGGGCGCGGAGAGATACGCAGTATTTT.

The chain combines TRBV6-6 with TRBJ1-5, with D possibly matching TRBD1 (5 bases). This CDR3 has 15 amino acids. Trimming took 0 bases from V and 9 from J, leaving 15 bases between them. Germline CDR1 MNHNY, CDR2 SVGAGI (reference sequence). The CDR3 is CASSYSNGGVSPQHF. The CDR3 DNA follows: TGTGCCAGCAGTTACTCGAATGGAGGGGTCTCGCCCCAGCATTTT.

The chain carries TRBV7-9 and TRBJ1-1; D is uncertain. With 0 bases removed from V and 3 bases from J, the gap between germline ends came to 8 bases. This CDR3 spans 14 amino acids. The germline V gene has CDR1 SEHNR and CDR2 FQNEAQ (reference sequence). CDR3 DNA sequence: TGTGCCAGCAGCTTAGCGATCTCCCACACTGAAGCTTTCTTT. Its protein is CASSLAISHTEAFF.

The V and J genes are TRBV5-1 and TRBJ2-3; TRBD2 is a possible D gene (5 bases). Germline CDR1 SGHRS, CDR2 YFSETQ. This CDR3 has 16 residues. Between the trimmed V and J ends, which lost 2 bases and 1 base, there was a span of 14 bases. DNA for the CDR3: TGCGCCAGCAGCTTTGGACTTACCACTCGCACAGATACGCAGTATTTT. It is translated as CASSFGLTTRTDTQYF.